The sequence of this TCR beta chain was determined in a study of cytomegalovirus exposure and HLA in healthy donors. Study-level points and caveats: Cytomegalovirus association was assigned to approximately 160 TCR beta chains. As confirmed in vitro, a few CMV-associated chains were specific for CMV antigens.

The V end was cut by 0 bases, the J end by 4 bases, with 10 bases between. The CDR3 is 16 residues long. Germline CDR1 LGHNA, CDR2 YNFKEQ. Measured with immunoSEQ multiplex PCR; TCRdb has only the in-frame clones, and not every one. The sample gives under 200,000 clones, 85% to 90% of which show up once; just over 4% is in the top ten. The donors were part of the validation cohort, which consisted of about 120 subjects and was separate from the first cohort of 666 subjects. In regard to this clone: As yet, its antigen is unknown.

This receptor was obtained from a man in his late teens or twenties in good health and CMV-seropositive. Sequenced material: PBMCs. The rearrangement links TRBV4-2 to TRBJ2-6; the D gene is possibly TRBD2 (7 bases). DNA for the CDR3: TGTGCCAGCAGCCAAGAGGGGGGGCTGGGGGCCAACGTCCTGACTTTC. Translation: CASSQEGGLGANVLTF.